What follows are 25 T cell receptor beta chains derived from one specimen sequenced in a study of vaccination effects on CD4 cells after COVID-19 (dated 2022 in TCRdb). These receptors' antigens are unknown. The library came from the immunoSEQ multiplex PCR assay. What TCRdb holds here is the immuneACCESS table cut down to in-frame rearrangements. Part of the clones is not present; checked against another copy, under half of the missing clones reflect an unresolved V gene, and the others are unexplained. The sample has approximately 30,000 clones on record, roughly two thirds of them singletons. Around 27% of the sample is in the top ten clones. In the ViraFEST assay, PBMC were stimulated with viral peptide pools, and TCR sequencing was then used to find antigen-specific CD4+ T cell clonotypes based on their expansion. After roughly 11 days of culture, CD4+ T cells were isolated with the EasySep CD4+ T cell isolation kit.

The sample was CD4+ T cells from PBMCs cultured with HCoV-229E spike peptides, taken before COVID-19 vaccination. The cell subset or site label of this sample denotes: HCoV-229E spike overlapping peptide pool stimulation. These receptors were obtained from a human donor who received a COVID-19 vaccine.

The gene calls are TRBV6-5 and TRBJ2-7; 12 bases fit TRBD2. Germline V lookup: CDR1 MNHEY, CDR2 SVGAGI. The ends lost 6 bases at V and 3 bases at J; junction bases unmatched: 3. This CDR3 has 14 amino acids. The DNA of the CDR3 is TGTGCCAGCAGCCGACTAGCGGGAGTCTACGAGCAGTACTTC. Its protein product is CASSRLAGVYEQYF.

V gene TRBV25-1 combines with J gene TRBJ2-7, with D perhaps matching TRBD1 (5 bases). CDR1 and CDR2 (germline): MGHDK, SYGVNS. The CDR3 covers 14 residues. Trimming removed 3 bases from V and 0 bases from J, with 9 bases in between. CDR3 residues: CASSDDSLSYEQYF. Written as DNA, the CDR3 is TGTGCCAGCAGTGACGACAGCCTCTCCTACGAGCAGTACTTC.

The chain has TRBV12-3 or TRBV12-4 and TRBJ1-1, with D hard to call. The CDR3 sequence is 13 residues long. Trimming took off 3 bases at V and 4 bases at J, with 9 bases between the two ends. This CDR3 reads CASSLGPGTEAFF. CDR3 coding DNA: TGTGCCAGCAGTTTGGGTCCGGGCACTGAAGCTTTCTTT.

The chain recombines TRBV6-5 with TRBJ2-2, with D perhaps matching TRBD1 (6 bases). Trimming stripped 5 bases from V and 0 bases from J, with 7 bases between. Germline V gene sequence: CDR1 MNHEY, CDR2 SVGAGI. The CDR3 contains 14 residues. The CDR3 nucleotides are TGTGCCAGCAGTAGGACAGCGAACACCGGGGAGCTGTTTTTT. Translating gives CASSRTANTGELFF.

This chain uses TRBV10-3 with TRBJ1-6; no clear D. From germline, CDR1 is ENHRY and CDR2 SYGVKD. The CDR3 spans 12 residues. V gave up 3 bases and J gave up 7 bases, with 4 bases separating them. CDR3 DNA sequence: TGTGCCATCAGTGACAGGAATTCACCCCTCCACTTT. Encoded protein: CAISDRNSPLHF.

The chain uses TRBV5-1 and TRBJ1-1; possible D gene TRBD1, 5 bases. Germline lookup yields CDR1 SGHRS and CDR2 YFSETQ. CDR3 length equals 14 residues. V lost 3 bases and J 1 base, leaving 10 bases between the germline ends. Written as DNA, the CDR3 is TGCGCCAGCAGCTACGGGGGGACGAACACTGAAGCTTTCTTT. This sequence encodes CASSYGGTNTEAFF.

The CDR3 sequence: CASSESTGQVYEQYF. The CDR3 nucleotides are TGTGCCAGCAGTGAAAGTACAGGGCAGGTTTACGAGCAGTACTTC. The chain employs TRBV6-1 and TRBJ2-7, with D possibly being TRBD1 (6 bases). Trimming pared 2 bases from V and 4 bases from J, leaving 15 bases between. This CDR3 spans 15 amino acids. Germline V lookup: CDR1 MNHNS, CDR2 SASEGT.

The chain is built from TRBV27 and TRBJ2-7; D call uncertain. CDR3 length: 13 amino acids. The V gene's germline CDR1 is MNHEY and CDR2 SMNVEV (reference sequence). Trimming stripped 6 bases from V and 6 bases from J, with 15 bases between. The CDR3, as DNA: TGTGCCAGCAGAAGATCCCTCCTTCGCGAGCAGTACTTC. This translates into CASRRSLLREQYF.

The chain recombines TRBV10-3 with TRBJ1-2; 7 bases fit TRBD1. V dropped 2 bases and J dropped 4; count of bases not matched to a gene: 4. This CDR3 has 14 amino acids. Germline V gene lookup returns CDR1 ENHRY and CDR2 SYGVKD. The CDR3 region has the DNA TGTGCCATCAGTGAGCCCGACAGGGCCTATGGCTACACCTTC. Its translation is CAISEPDRAYGYTF.

This clone has just a few counts. This rearrangement joins TRBV5-6 to TRBJ1-6, with D possibly matching TRBD1 (5 bases). CDR1 is SGHDT, CDR2 YYEEEE, per germline. CDR3 size: 16 residues. V was shortened by 3 bases and J by 2 bases, with 12 bases between the two germline ends. The CDR3 protein is CASSWGGGAYNSPLHF. CDR3 nucleotide sequence: TGTGCCAGCAGCTGGGGGGGAGGGGCCTATAATTCACCCCTCCACTTT.

The chain has TRBV10-3 and TRBJ1-3, with 7 bases identical to TRBD1. V trimming: 2 bases; J trimming: 9 bases; junction bases outside the gene matches: 7. Germline loops: CDR1 ENHRY, CDR2 SYGVKD. This CDR3 contains 14 residues. CDR3 coding DNA: TGTGCCATCAGTGAGCCCAGACAGGGTGGCACCATATATTTT. It codes for CAISEPRQGGTIYF.

V usage is TRBV3-1 (or the pseudogene TRBV3-2) and J usage is TRBJ2-1; 9 bases match TRBD2. V dropped 5 bases and J dropped 5; count of bases not matched to a gene: 7. Germline CDR1 is LGHDT and CDR2 is YNNKEL (reference sequence). CDR3 length: 15 amino acids. As DNA, the CDR3 is TGTGCCAGCAGCTACCTAGCGGGGATTAACAATGAGCAGTTCTTC. Its protein is CASSYLAGINNEQFF.

This chain uses TRBV5-4 with TRBJ1-2; no reliable D call. Germline CDR1 and CDR2: SGHNT and YYREEE (reference sequence). Trimming left V 4 bases short and J 8 bases short, with 12 bases between. CDR3 length: 12 residues. The CDR3 DNA reads TGTGCCAGCAGCACCGTGGGCAGAGGCTACACCTTC. Amino acid sequence: CASSTVGRGYTF.

V and J are TRBV7-9 and TRBJ2-2; TRBD1 matches 9 bases. Unmatched junction bases numbered 11, after V lost 4 bases and J lost 5 bases. The germline gives CDR1 SEHNR, CDR2 FQNEAQ (reference sequence). There are 17 residues in the CDR3. The CDR3 here is CASSSPSGTGNTGELFF. For the CDR3, the DNA is TGTGCCAGCAGCTCGCCTTCCGGGACAGGGAATACCGGGGAGCTGTTTTTT.

In this sample, this clone turned up a few times. This chain joins TRBV5-4 and TRBJ1-1, with a possible D match to TRBD1 (5 bases). Between the trimmed V and J ends, which lost 0 bases and 2 bases, there was a span of 8 bases. The CDR3 sequence is 14 residues long. Germline assignment: CDR1 SGHNT and CDR2 YYREEE (reference sequence). CDR3 amino acids: CASSLARANTEAFF. CDR3 in DNA: TGTGCCAGCAGCTTGGCCAGGGCTAACACTGAAGCTTTCTTT.

The CDR3 region is CASSPGQGANEKLFF. CDR3 bases: TGCGCCAGCAGCCCCGGACAGGGGGCTAATGAAAAACTGTTTTTT. The rearrangement uses TRBV5-1 and TRBJ1-4, with 10 bases identical to TRBD1. The CDR3 is made up of 15 amino acids. The junction had 3 bases not matched to a gene; V was cut back by 4 bases and J by 3 bases. Germline CDR1 reads SGHRS; CDR2 reads YFSETQ.

The chain carries TRBV11-2 and TRBJ2-1, with D hard to call. This CDR3 region has 13 residues. The germline V gene encodes CDR1 SGHAT and CDR2 FQNNGV. Deletions cut 2 bases from V and 7 bases from J, with 9 bases between. The chain's CDR3 is CASSLRVENEQFF. The CDR3 DNA is TGTGCCAGCAGCTTACGGGTAGAGAATGAGCAGTTCTTC. Using reference TRBV11-2 and TRBJ2-1 for the parts outside the CDR3, the full variable domain is EAGVAQSPRYKIIEKRQSVAFWCNPISGHATLYWYQQILGQGPKLLIQFQNNGVVDDSQLPKDRFSAERLKGVDSTLKIQPAKLEDSAVYLCASSLRVENEQFFGPGTRLTVL.

V usage is TRBV19 and J usage is TRBJ2-2; maybe TRBD2 (6 bases). This CDR3 region has 14 residues. CDR1 and CDR2 (germline): LNHDA, SQIVND (reference sequence). The V end was cut by 7 bases, the J end by 1 base, with 10 bases between. The CDR3 here is CASNSGRNTGELFF. The CDR3 DNA reads TGTGCCAGTAATAGCGGACGGAACACCGGGGAGCTGTTTTTT.

The chain links TRBV6-5 to TRBJ1-6; D ambiguous. CDR1 MNHEY and CDR2 SVGAGI come from the germline V gene. The CDR3 loop spans 12 amino acids. Trimming took off 2 bases at V and 10 bases at J, with 6 bases between the two ends. The CDR3 bases are TGTGCCAGCAGTTACACAGCCTCACCCCTCCACTTT. Its translation: CASSYTASPLHF.

The chain couples TRBV18 to TRBJ2-7; D is possibly TRBD1 (5 bases). The V and J ends lost 3 bases and 1 base respectively, with 10 bases between them. Germline-derived CDR1 and CDR2 are KGHSH and LQKENI. The CDR3 is 14 amino acids. The chain's CDR3 is CASSPLSGSYEQYF. The CDR3 DNA sequence: TGTGCCAGCTCACCCCTTTCAGGGTCCTACGAGCAGTACTTC. The full variable domain, its missing parts supplied by reference TRBV18 and TRBJ2-7, is NAGVMQNPRHLVRRRGQEARLRCSPMKGHSHVYWYRQLPEEGLKFMVYLQKENIIDESGMPKERFSAEFPKEGPSILRIQQVVRGDSAAYFCASSPLSGSYEQYFGPGTRLTVT.

This CDR3 is CASSRLASSYNEQFF. CDR3 coding DNA: TGTGCCAGCAGTAGACTCGCGAGCTCCTACAATGAGCAGTTCTTC. The chain recombines TRBV2 with TRBJ2-1; D not certain. The CDR3 extends over 15 amino acids. CDR1 and CDR2 (germline): SNHLY, FYNNEI. V lost 5 bases and J 0 bases, leaving 11 bases between the germline ends.

The chain combines TRBV7-2 with TRBJ1-2; D not resolved. The V gene lost 3 bases and the J gene lost 6 bases, with 14 bases spanning the gap. This CDR3 has 14 amino acids. Germline-derived CDR1 and CDR2 are SGHTA and FQGNSA. DNA for the CDR3: TGTGCCAGCAGCTTTGACTCCCCCTGGAATGGCTACACCTTC. This translates into CASSFDSPWNGYTF.

This clone was seen only a few times. This chain links TRBV7-2 with TRBJ1-6; D possibly corresponds to TRBD1 (6 bases). CDR1 SGHTA and CDR2 FQGNSA come from the germline V gene. Trimming took off 4 bases at V and 6 bases at J, with 13 bases between the two ends. There are 15 residues in the CDR3. In DNA, the CDR3 is TGTGCCAGCAGCTGGACGGACAGAACTAATTCACCCCTCCACTTT. It encodes CASSWTDRTNSPLHF.

The chain links TRBV5-1 to TRBJ2-3, with no clear D. The length of the CDR3 is 16 residues. V dropped 4 bases and J dropped 0 bases, with 15 bases sitting between them. Germline V lookup: CDR1 SGHRS, CDR2 YFSETQ. The CDR3 is CASSPSGDPSTDTQYF. CDR3 coding DNA: TGCGCCAGCAGCCCATCTGGCGACCCTAGCACAGATACGCAGTATTTT.

Written as DNA, the CDR3 is TGTGCCAGCAGCTTTAGGAGCGGGAGGGGTTCTAACTATGGCTACACCTTC. Its translation: CASSFRSGRGSNYGYTF. The genes are TRBV7-2 and TRBJ1-2, with a possible D match to TRBD1 (5 bases). Germline-derived CDR1 and CDR2 are SGHTA and FQGNSA. The germline V and J ends were trimmed by 3 bases and 0 bases, with 17 bases remaining between them. The CDR3 has 17 amino acids.